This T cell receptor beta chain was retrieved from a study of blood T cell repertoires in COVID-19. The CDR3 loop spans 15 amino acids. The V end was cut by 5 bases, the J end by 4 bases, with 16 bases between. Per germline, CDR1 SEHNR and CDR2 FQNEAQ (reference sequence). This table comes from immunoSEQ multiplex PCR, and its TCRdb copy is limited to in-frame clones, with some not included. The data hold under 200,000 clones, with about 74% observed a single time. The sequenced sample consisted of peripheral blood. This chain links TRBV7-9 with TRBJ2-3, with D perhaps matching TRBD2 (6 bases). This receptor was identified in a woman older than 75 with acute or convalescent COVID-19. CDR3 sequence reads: CASSPGAWVADTQYF. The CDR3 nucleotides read TGTGCCAGCAGCCCGGGAGCATGGGTAGCAGATACGCAGTATTTT.